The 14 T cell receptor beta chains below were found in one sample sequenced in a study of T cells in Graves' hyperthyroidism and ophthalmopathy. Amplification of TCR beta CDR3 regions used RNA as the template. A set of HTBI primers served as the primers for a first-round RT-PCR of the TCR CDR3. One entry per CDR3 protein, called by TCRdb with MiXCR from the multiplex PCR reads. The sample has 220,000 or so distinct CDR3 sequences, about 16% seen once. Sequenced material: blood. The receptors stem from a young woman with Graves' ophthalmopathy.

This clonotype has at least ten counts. CDR3 region: CASSTPRDTFRETQYF. DNA for the CDR3: TGTGCCAGCAGCACACCTCGGGACACCTTTAGGGAGACCCAGTACTTC. This rearrangement joins TRBV7-6 to TRBJ2-5; D is possibly TRBD1 (6 bases). V was cut by 5 bases and J by 5 bases, with 21 bases left in between. This CDR3 region has 16 residues. Germline lookup yields CDR1 SGHVS and CDR2 FNYEAQ.

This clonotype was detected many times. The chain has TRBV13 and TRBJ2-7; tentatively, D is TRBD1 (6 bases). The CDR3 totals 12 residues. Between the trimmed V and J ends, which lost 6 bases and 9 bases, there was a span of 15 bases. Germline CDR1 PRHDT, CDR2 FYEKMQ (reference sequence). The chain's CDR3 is CASRPQGERQYF. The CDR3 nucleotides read TGTGCCAGCAGGCCACAGGGAGAACGGCAGTACTTC.

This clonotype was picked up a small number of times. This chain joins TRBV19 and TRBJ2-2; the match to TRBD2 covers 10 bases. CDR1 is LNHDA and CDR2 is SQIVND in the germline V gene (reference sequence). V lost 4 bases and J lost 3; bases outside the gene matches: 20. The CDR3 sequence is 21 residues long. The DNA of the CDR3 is TGTGCCAGTAGTAAATCCGGGACTAGCGTCCACTCTCCGACTCACACCGGGGAGCTGTTTTTT. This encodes CASSKSGTSVHSPTHTGELFF.

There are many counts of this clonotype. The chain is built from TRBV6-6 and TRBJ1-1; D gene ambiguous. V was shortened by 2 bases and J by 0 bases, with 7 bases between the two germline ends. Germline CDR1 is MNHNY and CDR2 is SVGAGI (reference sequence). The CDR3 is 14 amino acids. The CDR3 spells CASSYDGMNTEAFF. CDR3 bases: TGTGCCAGCAGTTACGACGGCATGAACACTGAAGCTTTCTTT.

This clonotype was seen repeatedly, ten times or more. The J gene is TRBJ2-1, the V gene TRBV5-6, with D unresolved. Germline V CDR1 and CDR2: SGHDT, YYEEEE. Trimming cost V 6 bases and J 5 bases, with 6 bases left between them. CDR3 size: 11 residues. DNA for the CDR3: TGTGCCAGCATGGGAAACAATGAGCAGTTCTTC. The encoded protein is CASMGNNEQFF.

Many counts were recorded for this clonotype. The CDR3 reads CASSRDRGSTDTQYF. CDR3 bases: TGCGCCAGCAGTCGGGACAGGGGAAGCACAGATACGCAGTATTTT. The chain is built from TRBV10-1 and TRBJ2-3; 10 bases fit TRBD1. Germline values: CDR1 WNHNN, CDR2 SYGVQD (reference sequence). The CDR3 consists of 15 residues. Germline trimming cut 5 bases from V and 0 bases from J; bases unmatched to any gene: 2.

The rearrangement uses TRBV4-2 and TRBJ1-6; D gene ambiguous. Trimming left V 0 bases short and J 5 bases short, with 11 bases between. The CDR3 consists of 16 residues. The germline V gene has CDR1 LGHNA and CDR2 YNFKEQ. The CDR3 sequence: CASSQEFKADNSPLHF. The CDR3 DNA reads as TGTGCCAGCAGCCAAGAATTTAAGGCGGATAATTCACCCCTCCACTTT.

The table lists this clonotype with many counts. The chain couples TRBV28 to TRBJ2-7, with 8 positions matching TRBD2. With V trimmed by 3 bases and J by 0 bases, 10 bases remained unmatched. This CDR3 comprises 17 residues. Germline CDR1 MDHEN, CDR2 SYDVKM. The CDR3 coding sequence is TGTGCCAGCAGTTTCCAGTCGGGGGGGATCGCCTCCTACGAGCAGTACTTC. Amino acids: CASSFQSGGIASYEQYF. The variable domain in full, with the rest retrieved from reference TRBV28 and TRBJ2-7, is DVKVTQSSRYLVKRTGEKVFLECVQDMDHENMFWYRQDPGLGLRLIYFSYDVKMKEKGDIPEGYSVSREKKERFSLILESASTNQTSMYLCASSFQSGGIASYEQYFGPGTRLTVT.

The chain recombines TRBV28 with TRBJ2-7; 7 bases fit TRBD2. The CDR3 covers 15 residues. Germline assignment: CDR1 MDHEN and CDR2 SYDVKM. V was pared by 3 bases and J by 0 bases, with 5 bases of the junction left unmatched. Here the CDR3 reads CASSFRAGYSYEQYF. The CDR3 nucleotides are TGTGCCAGCAGTTTTAGAGCGGGGTACTCCTACGAGCAGTACTTC.

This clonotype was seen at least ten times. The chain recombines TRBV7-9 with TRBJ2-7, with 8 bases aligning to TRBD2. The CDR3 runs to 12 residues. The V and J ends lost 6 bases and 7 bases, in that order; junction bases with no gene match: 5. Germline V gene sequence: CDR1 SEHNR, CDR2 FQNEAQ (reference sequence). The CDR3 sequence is CASRGLGAEQYF. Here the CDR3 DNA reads TGTGCCAGCAGGGGACTAGGGGCAGAGCAGTACTTC.

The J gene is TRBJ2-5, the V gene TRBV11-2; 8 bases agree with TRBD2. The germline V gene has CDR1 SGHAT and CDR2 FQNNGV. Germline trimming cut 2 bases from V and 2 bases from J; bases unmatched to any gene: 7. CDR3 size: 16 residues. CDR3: CASSLWAGGVQETQYF. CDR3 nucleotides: TGTGCCAGCAGCTTATGGGCGGGGGGAGTGCAAGAGACCCAGTACTTC. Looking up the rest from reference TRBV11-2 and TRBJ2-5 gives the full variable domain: EAGVAQSPRYKIIEKRQSVAFWCNPISGHATLYWYQQILGQGPKLLIQFQNNGVVDDSQLPKDRFSAERLKGVDSTLKIQPAKLEDSAVYLCASSLWAGGVQETQYFGPGTRLLVL.

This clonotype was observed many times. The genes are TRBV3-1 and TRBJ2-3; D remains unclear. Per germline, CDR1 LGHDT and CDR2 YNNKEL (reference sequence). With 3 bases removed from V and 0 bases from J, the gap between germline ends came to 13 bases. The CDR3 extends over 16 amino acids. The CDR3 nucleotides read TGTGCCAGCAGCCAGGAAGGGCGGTTAAGCACAGATACGCAGTATTTT. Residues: CASSQEGRLSTDTQYF.

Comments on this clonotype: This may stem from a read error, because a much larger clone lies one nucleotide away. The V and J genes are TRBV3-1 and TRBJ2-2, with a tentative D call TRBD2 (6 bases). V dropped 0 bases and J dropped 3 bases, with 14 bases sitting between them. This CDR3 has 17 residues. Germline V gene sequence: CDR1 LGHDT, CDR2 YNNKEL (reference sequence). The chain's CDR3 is CASSQDSELAHTGELFF. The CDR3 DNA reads TGTGCCAGCAGCCAAGATTCAGAACTAGCCCACACCGGGGAGCTGTTTTTT.

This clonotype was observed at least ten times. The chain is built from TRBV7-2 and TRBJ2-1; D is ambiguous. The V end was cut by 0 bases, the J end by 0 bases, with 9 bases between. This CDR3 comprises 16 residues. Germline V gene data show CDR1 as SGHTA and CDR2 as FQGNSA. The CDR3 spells CASSLAASYSYNEQFF. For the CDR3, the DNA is TGTGCCAGCAGCTTAGCGGCCAGTTACTCCTACAATGAGCAGTTCTTC.